One sample yielded the 16 T cell receptor beta chains listed below, sequenced in a study of T cell clonotyping in hematopoietic cell transplantation. Assay used: immunoSEQ multiplex PCR; TCRdb lists only in-frame clones, some missing. The sample comprises several thousand clones, about nine tenths of which are singletons, and under 30% rests with the top ten. The material sequenced was peripheral blood mononuclear cells, taken 100 days after allogeneic stem cell transplant. The receptors were sampled from a male patient aged 70 to 80 who had an allogeneic stem cell transplant from an unrelated donor, so T cells may come from the graft donor. Some clones in this sample may be carry-over from other donors' samples.

This clone was observed once. V usage is TRBV6-1 and J usage is TRBJ2-3, with no clear D. Germline lookup yields CDR1 MNHNS and CDR2 SASEGT. V dropped 11 bases and J dropped 6 bases, with 18 bases sitting between them. The CDR3 has 13 residues. CDR3: CAAGSDAWDTQYF. CDR3 nucleotide sequence: TGTGCCGCCGGGTCGGACGCCTGGGATACGCAGTATTTT.

This chain uses TRBV27 with TRBJ2-1; 7 bases fit TRBD2. The CDR3 contains 16 residues. Germline V gives CDR1 MNHEY, CDR2 SMNVEV (reference sequence). After removal of 5 bases from V and 1 base from J, the junction contained 8 bases not matched to a gene. CDR3 coding DNA: TGTGCCAGCAGTCCATCTAGCGGCCATTCCTACAATGAGCAGTTCTTC. It is translated as CASSPSSGHSYNEQFF.

The chain employs TRBV27 and TRBJ1-1; perhaps TRBD1 as D (5 bases). Germline CDR1 MNHEY, CDR2 SMNVEV (reference sequence). Trimming removed 10 bases at V and 1 base at J, with 16 bases between. CDR3 size: 14 residues. CDR3 amino acids: CAIRPRGENTEAFF. DNA for the CDR3: TGTGCCATCCGCCCCCGGGGGGAGAACACTGAAGCTTTCTTT.

The chain combines TRBV19 with TRBJ2-5; D not certain. This CDR3 comprises 12 residues. CDR1 LNHDA and CDR2 SQIVND come from the germline V gene (reference sequence). V lost 6 bases and J 5 bases, leaving 10 bases between the germline ends. The chain's CDR3 is CASRNPSETQYF. The CDR3 nucleotides are TGTGCCAGTAGAAACCCCTCGGAGACCCAGTACTTC. The full variable domain, in which reference TRBV19 and TRBJ2-5 provide the parts outside the CDR3, is DGGITQSPKYLFRKEGQNVTLSCEQNLNHDAMYWYRQDPGQGLRLIYYSQIVNDFQKGDIAEGYSVSREKKESFPLTVTSAQKNPTAFYLCASRNPSETQYFGPGTRLLVL.

V gene TRBV5-1 combines with J gene TRBJ2-6, with D hard to call. V lost 1 base and J 2 bases, leaving 10 bases between the germline ends. This CDR3 is 16 amino acids long. CDR1 SGHRS and CDR2 YFSETQ come from the germline V gene. CDR3 nucleotides: TGCGCCAGCAGCTTGTCTTCTGGCACTGGGGCCAACGTCCTGACTTTC. This encodes CASSLSSGTGANVLTF.

The chain is built from TRBV7-2 and TRBJ2-1, with D tentatively TRBD2 (5 bases). V lost 5 bases to trimming and J lost 7 bases, with 18 bases between them. Germline CDR1 is SGHTA and CDR2 is FQGNSA. The CDR3 is made up of 15 amino acids. DNA for the CDR3: TGTGCCAGCAGCATACCTAGCTGGAGCGGAAATGAGCAGTTCTTC. Encoded protein: CASSIPSWSGNEQFF.

This clone was observed a single time. The rearrangement joins TRBV5-6 to TRBJ1-1; possibly TRBD1 for D (6 bases). This CDR3 has 16 residues. CDR1 is SGHDT and CDR2 is YYEEEE in the germline V gene. V lost 1 base to trimming and J lost 0 bases, with 13 bases between them. The DNA of the CDR3 is TGTGCCAGCAGCTTGTGGCCAGGGGTTATGAACACTGAAGCTTTCTTT. Translated: CASSLWPGVMNTEAFF.

This clone is a singleton in its sample. The rearrangement links TRBV6-5 to TRBJ1-1; 7 bases are shared with TRBD1. Germline V gene sequence: CDR1 MNHEY, CDR2 SVGAGI. The CDR3 totals 13 residues. Trimming removed 5 bases from V and 4 bases from J; junction bases left unmatched: 4. CDR3 sequence (DNA): TGTGCCAGCAGTAGACAGGGCAGCACTGAAGCTTTCTTT. It codes for CASSRQGSTEAFF.

This chain joins TRBV30 and TRBJ1-2; D gene unclear. The ends were cut back, 0 bases at V and 7 bases at J, with 12 bases in the middle. The CDR3 has 13 amino acids. CDR1 and CDR2 (germline): GTSNPN, SVGIG (reference sequence). In DNA form, the CDR3 reads TGTGCCTGGAGTGTAAACGGTGGTTCTGGCTACACCTTC. Translating gives CAWSVNGGSGYTF.

The chain carries TRBV4-2 and TRBJ2-7; D not resolved. V was cut by 0 bases and J by 2 bases, with 11 bases left in between. Germline CDR1 reads LGHNA; CDR2 reads YNFKEQ. This CDR3 is built from 15 residues. Here the CDR3 DNA reads TGTGCCAGCAGCCAAGATCCGGAGATTACCTACGAGCAGTACTTC. Protein product: CASSQDPEITYEQYF.

V usage is TRBV5-1 and J usage is TRBJ2-3; TRBD1 matches 9 bases. Per the germline V gene, CDR1 is SGHRS and CDR2 is YFSETQ. The CDR3 totals 15 residues. The V and J ends lost 6 bases and 6 bases, in that order; junction bases with no gene match: 11. CDR3 sequence (DNA): TGCGCCAGCACCCGGACAGGGGATGGTTTTGATACGCAGTATTTT. Residues: CASTRTGDGFDTQYF.

This clone was detected only a few times. The V and J genes are TRBV28 and TRBJ2-2; D remains ambiguous. CDR3 size: 16 residues. The germline gives CDR1 MDHEN, CDR2 SYDVKM. V shed 6 bases and J shed 1 base, with 15 bases lying between them. CDR3 DNA sequence: TGTGCCAGCAGCTTCTTAGAGGTCGGGAACACCGGGGAGCTGTTTTTT. Amino acid sequence: CASSFLEVGNTGELFF.

The chain carries TRBV25-1 and TRBJ1-5; 7 nucleotides agree with TRBD1. Looked up from germline, CDR1 is MGHDK and CDR2 is SYGVNS. Trimming cost V 11 bases and J 2 bases; bases outside gene matches: 6. The CDR3 totals 13 residues. The CDR3 protein is CASDRERNQPQHF. The CDR3 DNA is TGTGCCTCCGACAGGGAGCGCAATCAGCCCCAGCATTTT.

The chain uses TRBV2 and TRBJ2-2; D not certain. The CDR3 extends over 13 amino acids. Trimming left V 6 bases short and J 5 bases short, with 10 bases between. Germline lookup yields CDR1 SNHLY and CDR2 FYNNEI. The CDR3, as DNA: TGTGCCAGCAGCTATACCGAAACCGGGGAGCTGTTTTTT. It codes for CASSYTETGELFF.

The J gene is TRBJ2-2, the V gene TRBV14; D possibly corresponds to TRBD1 (5 bases). The CDR3 sequence is 16 residues long. Per germline, CDR1 SGHDN and CDR2 FVKESK. V was clipped by 0 bases and J by 6 bases, with 14 bases between them. The CDR3 region has the DNA TGTGCCAGCAGCCAAGATTTTAACGCAGGGCCCGGGGAGCTGTTTTTT. This codes for CASSQDFNAGPGELFF.

Written as DNA, the CDR3 is TGTGCCAGCAGCACCTCAGGGGTGAAAGGCTACACCTTC. Protein: CASSTSGVKGYTF. The chain employs TRBV11-2 and TRBJ1-2; D is possibly TRBD1 (6 bases). V dropped 5 bases and J dropped 8 bases, with 15 bases sitting between them. This CDR3 contains 13 residues. Germline V gene lookup returns CDR1 SGHAT and CDR2 FQNNGV.